Presented here are 27 T cell receptor beta chains from one specimen sequenced in a study of T cell clones after liver transplantation. Profiled with immunoSEQ multiplex PCR; TCRdb holds only in-frame clones, not every one. The sample consists of tens of thousands of clones, over 55% of them appearing once. The source material was CD4+ T cells from blood, sampled before liver transplant. The receptors shown here come from a human donor who received a liver transplant.

This chain links TRBV19 with TRBJ1-5; possible D gene TRBD1, 6 bases. The germline V gene has CDR1 LNHDA and CDR2 SQIVND (reference sequence). The CDR3 length is 15 residues. Trimming removed 2 bases from V and 5 bases from J, with 13 bases in between. The CDR3 nucleotides read TGTGCCAGTAGTATAATGCGGGGGGCGGATCAGCCCCAGCATTTT. Translated: CASSIMRGADQPQHF.

V usage is TRBV6-1 and J usage is TRBJ1-1, with 7 bases aligning to TRBD1. J gave up 5 bases and V 3 bases, and 6 bases lay outside the gene matches. CDR1 and CDR2 (germline): MNHNS, SASEGT. The CDR3 covers 14 residues. The CDR3 sequence: CASSDKGARTEAFF. The DNA of the CDR3 is TGTGCCAGCAGTGATAAGGGGGCACGAACTGAAGCTTTCTTT.

The chain combines TRBV4-2 with TRBJ2-2, with TRBD2 matching over 11 bases. V lost 0 bases to trimming and J lost 0 bases; unmatched junction nucleotides: 3. Germline CDR1 reads LGHNA; CDR2 reads YNFKEQ. The CDR3 is 18 residues long. Here the CDR3 reads CASSQDGLAGTNTGELFF. CDR3 nucleotides: TGTGCCAGCAGCCAAGACGGACTAGCGGGTACGAACACCGGGGAGCTGTTTTTT.

The J gene is TRBJ2-1, the V gene TRBV2, with D possibly TRBD1 on 6 matching bases. Germline V lookup: CDR1 SNHLY, CDR2 FYNNEI. The CDR3 consists of 15 residues. V lost 8 bases and J 6 bases, leaving 20 bases between the germline ends. The CDR3 DNA follows: TGTGCCAGCGGAGAAGGGCTCAGGGGTGGCAATGAGCAGTTCTTC. This sequence encodes CASGEGLRGGNEQFF.

The CDR3 region has the DNA TGTGCCAGCTCACCAGTAAAAGGCGGCTACGAGCAGTACTTC. Protein: CASSPVKGGYEQYF. The chain employs TRBV18 and TRBJ2-7; D is unresolved. The CDR3 consists of 14 residues. CDR1 and CDR2 (germline): KGHSH, LQKENI. With 2 bases removed from V and 3 bases from J, the gap between germline ends came to 11 bases.

V is TRBV7-9 and J is TRBJ1-2, with 8 bases that match TRBD1. The CDR3 runs 15 residues. With 5 bases clipped from V and 2 bases from J, the junction kept 7 bases outside the gene matches. Per germline, CDR1 SEHNR and CDR2 FQNEAQ (reference sequence). The CDR3 loop is CASSARDRQNYGYTF. CDR3 DNA: TGTGCCAGCAGCGCCCGGGACAGGCAAAACTATGGCTACACCTTC.

This clone turned up a few times. The V gene is TRBV2, the J gene TRBJ1-1; TRBD1 agrees at 7 bases. The trim removed 6 bases at V and 2 bases at J, leaving 6 bases unmatched. The CDR3 sequence is 14 residues long. Germline V lookup: CDR1 SNHLY, CDR2 FYNNEI. The DNA for the CDR3 is TGTGCCAGCAGCCCGACAGGGAGAAACACTGAAGCTTTCTTT. Translating gives CASSPTGRNTEAFF.

V is TRBV27 and J is TRBJ2-7; tentatively, D is TRBD1 (5 bases). Germline CDR1 MNHEY, CDR2 SMNVEV (reference sequence). V gave up 5 bases and J gave up 4 bases, with 18 bases separating them. The CDR3 runs 15 residues. The CDR3 DNA follows: TGTGCCAGCAGTCCCGGTGTTGGGGCCAGTTACGAGCAGTACTTC. This translates into CASSPGVGASYEQYF.

This clone was seen more than once but under ten times. The V and J genes are TRBV7-3 and TRBJ2-2, with D unresolved. CDR1 is SGHTA, CDR2 FQGTGA, per germline. The CDR3 contains 12 residues. Trimming shortened V by 1 base and J by 9 bases, and 6 bases separated the two germline ends. The CDR3 sequence: CASSLMGRELFF. CDR3 DNA sequence: TGTGCCAGCAGCTTAATGGGCCGGGAGCTGTTTTTT.

This clone has just one count. The CDR3 is CASSLEQGRSPLHF. Written as DNA, the CDR3 is TGTGCCAGCAGCTTAGAACAGGGCAGATCACCCCTCCACTTT. The V gene is TRBV7-3, the J gene TRBJ1-6; D is possibly TRBD1 (6 bases). CDR3 length equals 14 residues. Germline V CDR1 and CDR2: SGHTA, FQGTGA. Trimming cost V 2 bases and J 10 bases, with 12 bases left between them.

The chain uses TRBV6-6 and TRBJ1-6, with 11 bases aligning to TRBD1. This CDR3 has 15 amino acids. CDR1 and CDR2 (germline): MNHNY, SVGAGI (reference sequence). Losses at the gene ends were 6 bases for V and 8 bases for J; bases not matched to a gene: 6. The DNA for the CDR3 is TGTGCCAGCAGATTGGGACAGGGGGGTTATTCACCCCTCCACTTT. Its protein is CASRLGQGGYSPLHF.

This clone was recorded a few times. The J gene is TRBJ2-7, the V gene TRBV10-3; the match to TRBD2 covers 8 bases. Per germline, CDR1 ENHRY and CDR2 SYGVKD. This CDR3 has 15 amino acids. The V gene end was trimmed by 4 bases and the J gene end by 7 bases; junction bases not matched to a gene: 12. The CDR3 reads CAISAGTSSLGEQYF. DNA for the CDR3: TGTGCCATCAGTGCGGGGACTAGTTCTCTGGGGGAGCAGTACTTC.

V usage is TRBV11-2 and J usage is TRBJ1-1; D is undetermined. The germline gives CDR1 SGHAT, CDR2 FQNNGV. The CDR3 loop spans 12 amino acids. Trimming took 6 bases from V and 0 from J, leaving 5 bases between them. The DNA for the CDR3 is TGTGCCAGCAGTCGTCTGAACACTGAAGCTTTCTTT. It yields the protein CASSRLNTEAFF.

The rearrangement links TRBV5-8 to TRBJ1-5, with D possibly being TRBD1 (5 bases). This CDR3 is 15 amino acids long. With 2 bases removed from V and 6 bases from J, the gap between germline ends came to 15 bases. From germline, CDR1 is SGHTS and CDR2 YDEGEE. The chain's CDR3 is CASSLGTLGGQPQHF. As DNA, the CDR3 is TGTGCCAGCAGCTTAGGCACCCTCGGGGGTCAGCCCCAGCATTTT.

This chain connects TRBV27 to TRBJ2-7; TRBD2 matches 9 bases. The CDR3 is 15 residues long. The V gene end was trimmed by 4 bases and the J gene end by 2 bases; junction bases not matched to a gene: 6. Germline loops: CDR1 MNHEY, CDR2 SMNVEV (reference sequence). The DNA for the CDR3 is TGTGCCAGCAGTTCGCCGGGACTAGCTACCTACGAGCAGTACTTC. Its protein product is CASSSPGLATYEQYF.

This sequence joins TRBV19 and TRBJ1-1; weak D call: TRBD1 (5 bases). Germline CDR1 LNHDA, CDR2 SQIVND (reference sequence). CDR3 size: 15 residues. The V and J ends lost 1 base and 1 base respectively, with 10 bases between them. CDR3 nucleotide sequence: TGTGCCAGTAGTATAGGGGGCGGCCCGAACACTGAAGCTTTCTTT. This encodes CASSIGGGPNTEAFF.

V and J are TRBV7-2 and TRBJ1-6, with D maybe TRBD1 (6 bases). Germline-derived CDR1 and CDR2 are SGHTA and FQGNSA. The CDR3 covers 17 residues. Trimming stripped 5 bases from V and 0 bases from J, with 14 bases between. The CDR3 spells CASSPKGGSSYNSPLHF. In DNA form, the CDR3 reads TGTGCCAGCAGCCCGAAGGGGGGGAGCTCCTATAATTCACCCCTCCACTTT.

This clone was seen a few times. The chain employs TRBV10-1 and TRBJ1-5, with D unclear. The CDR3 runs 14 residues. Looked up from germline, CDR1 is WNHNN and CDR2 is SYGVQD (reference sequence). With 2 bases removed from V and 5 bases from J, the gap between germline ends came to 10 bases. Written as DNA, the CDR3 is TGCGCCAGCAGTGAGACAAGAAGATATCAGCCCCAGCATTTT. It is translated as CASSETRRYQPQHF.

This chain connects TRBV27 to TRBJ2-7; 7 nucleotides align to TRBD1. With 4 bases clipped from V and 4 bases from J, the junction kept 4 bases outside the gene matches. CDR3 length: 13 residues. The germline V gene has CDR1 MNHEY and CDR2 SMNVEV (reference sequence). The CDR3 sequence is CASSSHRGYEQYF. The CDR3 coding sequence is TGTGCCAGCAGTTCCCACAGGGGATACGAGCAGTACTTC.

The gene calls are TRBV21-1 and TRBJ2-7; the table's TRBD2 call for D was not verified on the DNA. TRBV21-1 is assigned pseudogene status. The CDR3 spans 15 residues. CDR3 sequence: CASSKVCGGAYEQYF. The CDR3 coding sequence is TGTGCCAGCAGCAAAGTTTGTGGGGGGGCCTACGAGCAGTACTTC.

The V gene is TRBV2, the J gene TRBJ2-1; D might be TRBD1 (6 bases). This CDR3 spans 12 amino acids. The V and J ends lost 4 bases and 15 bases respectively, with 16 bases between them. Germline V gene lookup returns CDR1 SNHLY and CDR2 FYNNEI. The CDR3 spells CASSARQDDLFF. CDR3 DNA: TGTGCCAGCAGTGCACGACAGGACGATTTGTTCTTC.

The chain employs TRBV10-3 and TRBJ2-1; 7 positions agree with TRBD2. Germline V lookup: CDR1 ENHRY, CDR2 SYGVKD. This CDR3 has 14 residues. After removal of 2 bases from V and 8 bases from J, the junction contained 6 bases not matched to a gene. The CDR3 nucleotides read TGTGCCATCAGTGAGGGACTAGGAGGCCATGAGCAGTTCTTC. Its protein product is CAISEGLGGHEQFF.

J is TRBJ2-5 and V is TRBV2; a possible D gene is TRBD2 (6 bases). The CDR3 is 12 residues long. V dropped 6 bases and J dropped 4 bases, with 9 bases sitting between them. In germline, CDR1 is SNHLY, CDR2 FYNNEI. CDR3 residues: CASREEGETQYF. The CDR3 DNA sequence: TGTGCCAGCAGGGAGGAGGGAGAGACCCAGTACTTC. Based on the CDR3 plus reference TRBV2 and TRBJ2-5, the full variable domain is EPEVTQTPSHQVTQMGQEVILRCVPISNHLYFYWYRQILGQKVEFLVSFYNNEISEKSEIFDDQFSVERPDGSNFTLKIRSTKLEDSAMYFCASREEGETQYFGPGTRLLVL.

This sequence joins TRBV6-5 and TRBJ1-1; 9 nucleotides match TRBD1. CDR1 and CDR2 from the germline V gene are MNHEY and SVGAGI. Trimming took 6 bases from V and 9 from J; bases not matched to a gene: 8. This CDR3 has 13 amino acids. In DNA form, the CDR3 reads TGTGCCAGCAGATCTTTGGACAGGGGTAAAGCTTTCTTT. It encodes CASRSLDRGKAFF.

The rearrangement joins TRBV28 to TRBJ2-7; D possibly corresponds to TRBD1 (5 bases). The length of the CDR3 is 17 residues. Trimming took off 3 bases at V and 3 bases at J, with 21 bases between the two ends. CDR1 MDHEN and CDR2 SYDVKM come from the germline V gene. This CDR3 is CASSFGLIRVNCYEQYF. The CDR3 nucleotides are TGTGCCAGCAGTTTTGGTTTGATCAGGGTTAATTGCTACGAGCAGTACTTC.

The V and J genes are TRBV27 and TRBJ2-7, with D perhaps matching TRBD1 (6 bases). The CDR3 runs 13 residues. The germline gives CDR1 MNHEY, CDR2 SMNVEV (reference sequence). Deletions cut 3 bases from V and 5 bases from J, with 11 bases between. The CDR3: CASSFRQANEQYF. The CDR3 nucleotides are TGTGCCAGCAGTTTTCGACAGGCCAACGAGCAGTACTTC.

The chain joins TRBV10-3 to TRBJ1-4, with 11 bases identical to TRBD1. The J segment lost 8 bases and the V segment lost 6 bases, leaving 8 bases of the junction unmatched. The germline V gene has CDR1 ENHRY and CDR2 SYGVKD. The CDR3 loop spans 15 amino acids. CDR3 amino acids: CAIRRTGGEGEKLFF. CDR3 DNA sequence: TGTGCCATCAGAAGGACAGGGGGCGAAGGGGAAAAACTGTTTTTT.